Each of the 15 T cell receptor beta chains below was sequenced from the same sample in a study of blood T cell repertoires in COVID-19. Clones were sequenced by immunoSEQ multiplex PCR, and TCRdb holds only the in-frame ones, with some missing. The sample includes roughly 240,000 clones, around 86% of them seen just once. Sequenced: peripheral blood. The receptors were sampled from a woman over 75 with COVID-19, enrolled during active disease.

The chain uses TRBV7-2 and TRBJ2-3; 7 bases match TRBD2. Germline CDR1 reads SGHTA; CDR2 reads FQGNSA. After removal of 4 bases from V and 0 bases from J, the junction contained 7 bases not matched to a gene. This CDR3 has 16 amino acids. The CDR3 nucleotides are TGTGCCAGCAGCTCAGGGCGGGGGAGAAGCACAGATACGCAGTATTTT. This codes for CASSSGRGRSTDTQYF. The full variable domain, completed using reference TRBV7-2 and TRBJ2-3, is GAGVSQSPSNKVTEKGKDVELRCDPISGHTALYWYRQSLGQGLEFLIYFQGNSAPDKSGLPSDRFSAERTGGSVSTLTIQRTQQEDSAVYLCASSSGRGRSTDTQYFGPGTRLTVL.

This chain uses TRBV9 with TRBJ2-2; TRBD2 agrees at 12 bases. Germline V gene sequence: CDR1 SGDLS, CDR2 YYNGEE. This CDR3 region has 16 residues. V lost 2 bases, J lost 5 bases, and 4 bases stayed unmatched. The CDR3 DNA reads as TGTGCCAGCAGCGTTCTAGCGGGGGGGTCGACCGGGGAGCTGTTTTTT. Protein product: CASSVLAGGSTGELFF.

V usage is TRBV10-3 and J usage is TRBJ1-6; D remains unclear. CDR3 size: 13 residues. Trimming removed 8 bases from V and 11 bases from J, with 16 bases in between. Germline V gives CDR1 ENHRY, CDR2 SYGVKD. As DNA, the CDR3 is TGTGCCATCGGCACGGGAGCCAATACACCCCTCCACTTT. It encodes CAIGTGANTPLHF.

The V gene is TRBV5-1, the J gene TRBJ2-5; D unclear. Germline assignment: CDR1 SGHRS and CDR2 YFSETQ. This CDR3 region has 13 residues. V was cut by 4 bases and J by 0 bases, with 7 bases left in between. In nucleotides, the CDR3 is TGCGCCAGCAGCATCCAGAACCAAGAGACCCAGTACTTC. It is translated as CASSIQNQETQYF.

The chain has TRBV18 and TRBJ1-4; D uncertain. The CDR3 length is 14 residues. The V end was cut by 3 bases, the J end by 7 bases, with 12 bases between. The germline V gene has CDR1 KGHSH and CDR2 LQKENI. CDR3 region: CASSPRGLAEKLFF. The CDR3 DNA reads as TGTGCCAGCTCACCGCGCGGCCTGGCTGAAAAACTGTTTTTT.

This clone occurred a few times. The chain carries TRBV6-5 and TRBJ1-4, with D perhaps TRBD1 (6 bases). Trimming took 6 bases from V and 4 from J, leaving 12 bases between them. CDR3 length: 14 residues. CDR1 is MNHEY, CDR2 SVGAGI, per germline. DNA for the CDR3: TGTGCCAGCAGACCGGACAGTCTTAATGAAAAACTGTTTTTT. Translated, it gives CASRPDSLNEKLFF.

This chain links TRBV29-1 with TRBJ1-5; D is undetermined. Germline assignment: CDR1 SQVTM and CDR2 ANQGSEA. V lost 4 bases and J 6 bases, leaving 13 bases between the germline ends. CDR3 length equals 13 residues. In DNA form, the CDR3 reads TGCAGCGTTGTACCGCAGGCAGGTCAGCCCCAGCATTTT. Protein product: CSVVPQAGQPQHF.

This clone appeared once. This chain connects TRBV5-1 to TRBJ1-1; D remains unclear. The CDR3 contains 15 residues. Germline V gene data show CDR1 as SGHRS and CDR2 as YFSETQ. V dropped 4 bases and J dropped 2 bases, with 15 bases sitting between them. For the CDR3, the DNA is TGCGCCAGCAGCCCAGTGTGGGGAGGAAACACTGAAGCTTTCTTT. Residues: CASSPVWGGNTEAFF.

The rearrangement uses TRBV3-1 (or the pseudogene TRBV3-2) and TRBJ2-5; 8 nucleotides line up with TRBD2. The CDR3 is 12 residues long. The V segment lost 5 bases and the J segment 10 bases; nucleotides outside the gene matches: 6. Germline CDR1 and CDR2: LGHDT and YNNKEL (reference sequence). The CDR3 sequence is CASSVTGGVQYF. The CDR3 DNA follows: TGTGCCAGCAGCGTGACGGGGGGGGTCCAGTACTTC.

This clone has just one count. The chain employs TRBV30 and TRBJ1-1, with TRBD1 identical over 11 bases. This CDR3 is built from 13 residues. In germline, CDR1 is GTSNPN, CDR2 SVGIG (reference sequence). The V and J ends lost 1 base and 12 bases, in that order; junction bases with no gene match: 7. In nucleotides, the CDR3 is TGTGCCTGGAGTGCCGATGGGACAGGGGGATCTTTCTTT. Translating it yields CAWSADGTGGSFF.

This clone was recorded once. The rearrangement links TRBV28 to TRBJ2-2; 8 nucleotides line up with TRBD2. Per the germline V gene, CDR1 is MDHEN and CDR2 is SYDVKM. Germline trimming cut 6 bases from V and 7 bases from J; bases unmatched to any gene: 13. The CDR3 extends over 16 amino acids. Written as DNA, the CDR3 is TGTGCCAGCAGACAAACTGGGACTAGTAGGCTCGGGGAGCTGTTTTTT. Protein product: CASRQTGTSRLGELFF. The full variable domain, rest sourced from reference TRBV28 and TRBJ2-2, is DVKVTQSSRYLVKRTGEKVFLECVQDMDHENMFWYRQDPGLGLRLIYFSYDVKMKEKGDIPEGYSVSREKKERFSLILESASTNQTSMYLCASRQTGTSRLGELFFGEGSRLTVL.

J is TRBJ1-4 and V is TRBV6-2 or TRBV6-3; no definite D call. The V end was cut by 5 bases, the J end by 5 bases, with 3 bases between. Germline values: CDR1 MNHEY, CDR2 SVGEGT. The CDR3 has 11 amino acids. The CDR3 reads CASSQNEKLFF. CDR3 bases: TGTGCCAGCAGTCAAAATGAAAAACTGTTTTTT.

V usage is TRBV15 and J usage is TRBJ2-3; TRBD1 matches 8 bases. V lost 7 bases, J lost 4 bases, and 4 bases stayed unmatched. The germline V gene encodes CDR1 LNHNV and CDR2 YYDKDF (reference sequence). There are 13 residues in the CDR3. The DNA for the CDR3 is TGTGCCACCATGGACAGGGACGCAGATACGCAGTATTTT. Protein product: CATMDRDADTQYF. Complete variable domain (other parts from reference TRBV15 and TRBJ2-3): DAMVIQNPRYQVTQFGKPVTLSCSQTLNHNVMYWYQQKSSQAPKLLFHYYDKDFNNEADTPDNFQSRRPNTSFCFLDIRSPGLGDTAMYLCATMDRDADTQYFGPGTRLTVL.

This clone has a single count. The rearrangement joins TRBV30 to TRBJ1-4, with a weak D call TRBD1 (6 bases). V was clipped by 4 bases and J by 0 bases, with 12 bases between them. This CDR3 comprises 15 residues. Germline V lookup: CDR1 GTSNPN, CDR2 SVGIG (reference sequence). The CDR3 loop reads CAWTWGQATNEKLFF. The CDR3 bases are TGTGCCTGGACTTGGGGGCAGGCAACTAATGAAAAACTGTTTTTT.

The J gene is TRBJ1-2, the V gene TRBV19, with D possibly being TRBD1 (5 bases). CDR3 length equals 14 residues. Per germline, CDR1 LNHDA and CDR2 SQIVND (reference sequence). Trimming shortened V by 0 bases and J by 7 bases, and 12 bases separated the two germline ends. CDR3 nucleotide sequence: TGTGCCAGTAGTATAGATCTCAGGGTGGCTGGCTACACCTTC. Encoded protein: CASSIDLRVAGYTF.